This paragraph reports one T cell receptor beta chain. The record originates from a study of blood T cell repertoires in COVID-19. For the study at large: Samples representing acute and convalescent COVID-19 were sourced from the United States, Italy and Spain. In each case, the material was cDNA or gDNA derived from T cells, B-cell-depleted T cells, or PBMCs.

Here immunoSEQ multiplex PCR was the method, and the copy in TCRdb shows in-frame clones only, minus some. The sample yields approximately 3,000 clones, around 87% seen once. The sequence derives from a human donor with active COVID-19. The donor label of this sample is uncertain. Sequencing was performed on peripheral blood.

CDR3 residues: CASSQEGGRWYNEQFF. The CDR3 bases are TGCGCCAGCAGCCAAGAGGGCGGGAGATGGTACAATGAGCAGTTCTTC. The gene calls are TRBV4-3 and TRBJ2-1; 7 bases agree with TRBD2. The CDR3 runs to 16 residues. The germline CDR1 and CDR2 sequences are LGHNA and YSLEER. V gave up 0 bases and J gave up 4 bases; unmatched junction bases: 6.